This TCR beta chain was obtained from a study of a mutant IDH1 vaccine in newly diagnosed glioma. At the level of the study: Onset of vaccination occurred 4-6 weeks following radiotherapy alone, or with temozolomide cycles. An approximately 62% male, around 38% female split and a mean age of about 43 years characterized treated patients.

The CDR3 has 14 residues. Germline CDR1 SNHLY, CDR2 FYNNEI. Trimming removed 7 bases from V and 0 bases from J, with 13 bases in between. In regard to this clone: What it binds is not known.

Sequenced by immunoSEQ multiplex PCR; TCRdb stores in-frame clones only, minus some. Of some 63,000 clones in the sample, 65% to 75% were seen once. Time point in this sample: week 35, safety follow-up. The investigators gave 300 ug of mutant IDH1 20-mer peptide in each vaccine dose, together with topical imiquimod. The donors had new WHO grade 3 or 4 astrocytomas; these were IDH1-mutant and ATRX-lost. The source of this sequence is a man aged 45-65 years with glioma. The specimen was PBMCs, collected from a glioma patient whose treatment included an IDH1 peptide vaccine. This chain joins TRBV2 and TRBJ2-7; no definite D call. The DNA for the CDR3 is TGTGCCAGCACCCGGGCCCGAAGCTCCTACGAGCAGTACTTC. Its translation is CASTRARSSYEQYF.